The clone carrying this T cell receptor beta chain appeared many times. Time point: sample taken at primary tumor resection. The donors comprised about 70 untreated early-stage non-small cell lung cancer patients. The data belong to a study of spatial heterogeneity in lung cancer. There are 13 residues in the CDR3. V was trimmed by 0 bases and J by 2 bases, leaving 5 bases between them. Germline CDR1 is SGHDT and CDR2 is YYEEEE. In the library, each TCR cDNA molecule bore its own unique molecular identifier. TCRdb fed the 5' RACE reads into MiXCR, producing one record per CDR3 protein. The repertoire holds approximately 40,000 distinct CDR3 sequences, about 5% seen once, with less than 30% in the top ten.

The receptor comes from a female donor with early-stage non-small cell lung cancer. Sequenced material: PBMCs, taken at surgery. The chain employs TRBV5-6 and TRBJ1-2, with D perhaps TRBD1 (5 bases). This CDR3 is CASSLGQNYGYTF. The CDR3 region has the DNA TGTGCCAGCAGCTTGGGACAGAACTATGGCTACACCTTC.